Each of the 7 T cell receptor beta chains below was sequenced from the same sample in a study of shared clonotypes between healthy human individuals. Data came from immunoSEQ multiplex PCR; TCRdb stores just in-frame clones and leaves some out. This repertoire shows under 1,900,000 clones, approximately 98.5% found once; its top ten account for over 0.3%. Sequenced input: naive CD4+ T cells sorted from blood. Subset: CD45RA+ positively selected. Every receptor here comes from a man aged 25-40 years in good health.

The CDR3 is CASSLEVWDQTQYF. The CDR3 nucleotides are TGTGCCAGCAGCTTAGAAGTGTGGGACCAAACGCAGTATTTT. The V and J genes are TRBV7-9 and TRBJ2-3; D is perhaps TRBD1 or TRBD2 (5 bases each). Trimming took off 1 base at V and 9 bases at J, with 14 bases between the two ends. Germline CDR1 SEHNR, CDR2 FQNEAQ (reference sequence). This CDR3 is 14 amino acids long.

The chain recombines TRBV9 with TRBJ2-2; D not certain. Trimming left V 4 bases short and J 2 bases short, with 18 bases between. Germline CDR1 and CDR2: SGDLS and YYNGEE. CDR3 length: 17 amino acids. The CDR3 DNA sequence: TGTGCCAGCAGCCCTCGGTTGGTGGGAATAAACACCGGGGAGCTGTTTTTT. Protein: CASSPRLVGINTGELFF.

The chain links TRBV7-9 to TRBJ1-5; D is unclear. Trimming left V 5 bases short and J 3 bases short, with 14 bases between. This CDR3 has 15 amino acids. Per germline, CDR1 SEHNR and CDR2 FQNEAQ (reference sequence). CDR3 sequence: CASSPGSAINQPQHF. For the CDR3, the DNA is TGTGCCAGCAGCCCAGGCTCCGCGATCAATCAGCCCCAGCATTTT.

V is TRBV10-3 and J is TRBJ2-2; D is ambiguous. Deletions cut 5 bases from V and 1 base from J, with 11 bases between. This CDR3 comprises 15 residues. In germline, CDR1 is ENHRY, CDR2 SYGVKD. The CDR3 DNA sequence: TGTGCCATCAGTCCAAAGTTGGGGAACACCGGGGAGCTGTTTTTT. It yields the protein CAISPKLGNTGELFF.

The rearrangement links TRBV29-1 to TRBJ2-7, with D perhaps given as TRBD1 or TRBD2 (5 bases each). Germline V gene data show CDR1 as SQVTM and CDR2 as ANQGSEA. Trimming took 2 bases from V and 7 from J, leaving 9 bases between them. The CDR3 length is 11 residues. CDR3 amino acids: CSVERDGEQYF. As DNA, the CDR3 is TGCAGCGTTGAAAGGGACGGAGAGCAGTACTTC.

The CDR3 coding sequence is TGTGCCAGCAGCTACGACAGGGGGCGAGAGACCCAGTACTTC. Translating it yields CASSYDRGRETQYF. This chain links TRBV13 with TRBJ2-5, with 10 nucleotides matching TRBD1. CDR1 and CDR2 (germline): PRHDT, FYEKMQ (reference sequence). The ends lost 4 bases at V and 4 bases at J; junction bases unmatched: 3. The CDR3 is made up of 14 amino acids.

V gene TRBV6-5 combines with J gene TRBJ2-5; TRBD1 matches at 7 bases. The J segment lost 4 bases and the V segment lost 5 bases, leaving 4 bases of the junction unmatched. This CDR3 comprises 13 residues. Germline lookup yields CDR1 MNHEY and CDR2 SVGAGI. The CDR3 DNA sequence: TGTGCCAGCAGTGGACCAGGGGGAGAGACCCAGTACTTC. This gives the protein CASSGPGGETQYF.